This entry describes one TCR beta chain. The data were produced by immunoSEQ multiplex PCR, yet TCRdb's version contains in-frame clones alone and is incomplete. This sample has hundreds of thousands of clones, with around 91% found just once. This sample was included in a study of blood T cell repertoires in COVID-19. Study context: Acute and convalescent COVID-19 samples came from the United States, Italy and Spain. PBMCs, B-cell-depleted T cells, or T cells were the source of the cDNA or gDNA that made up the material.

V dropped 4 bases and J dropped 7; count of bases not matched to a gene: 14. Germline CDR1 is SGHDT and CDR2 is YYEEEE. The CDR3 loop spans 16 amino acids. Individuals aged roughly 18 to 95 years were recruited from 24 US areas. Participants had their cohort set by participant-reported clinical history. The chain combines TRBV5-6 with TRBJ2-7; 10 positions match TRBD1. This TCR was recovered from a man aged 18 to 29 who had recovered from COVID-19. Material: PBMCs or T cells enriched from blood (not recorded which). The CDR3 DNA sequence: TGTGCCAGCAGCCCGGGACCGGGACAGGGGCTGGGTGAGCAGTACTTC. Translation: CASSPGPGQGLGEQYF.